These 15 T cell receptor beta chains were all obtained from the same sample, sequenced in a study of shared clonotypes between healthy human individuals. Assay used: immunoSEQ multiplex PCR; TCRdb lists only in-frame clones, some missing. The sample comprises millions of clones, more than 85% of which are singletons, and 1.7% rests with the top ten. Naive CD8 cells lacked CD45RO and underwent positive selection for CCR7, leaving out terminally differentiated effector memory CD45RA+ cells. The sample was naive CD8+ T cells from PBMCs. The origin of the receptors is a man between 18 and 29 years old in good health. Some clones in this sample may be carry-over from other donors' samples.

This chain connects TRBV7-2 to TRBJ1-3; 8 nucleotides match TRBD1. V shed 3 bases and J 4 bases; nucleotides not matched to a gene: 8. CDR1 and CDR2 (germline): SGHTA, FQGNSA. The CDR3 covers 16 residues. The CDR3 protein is CASSFVSDRAGNTIYF. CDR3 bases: TGTGCCAGCAGCTTCGTCTCGGACAGGGCCGGAAACACCATATATTTT.

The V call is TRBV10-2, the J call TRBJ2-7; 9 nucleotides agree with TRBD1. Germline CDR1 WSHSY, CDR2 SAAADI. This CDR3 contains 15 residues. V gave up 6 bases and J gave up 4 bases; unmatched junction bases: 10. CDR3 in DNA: TGCGCCAGCAGACTTGCCGGGACAGGGCTGTACGAGCAGTACTTC. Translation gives CASRLAGTGLYEQYF.

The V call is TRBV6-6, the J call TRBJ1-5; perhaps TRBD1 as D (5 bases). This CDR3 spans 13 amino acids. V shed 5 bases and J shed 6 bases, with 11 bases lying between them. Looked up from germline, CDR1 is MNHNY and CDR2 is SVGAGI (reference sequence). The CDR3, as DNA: TGTGCCAGCAGTCAGTGGGGCGGTCAGCCCCAGCATTTT. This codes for CASSQWGGQPQHF.

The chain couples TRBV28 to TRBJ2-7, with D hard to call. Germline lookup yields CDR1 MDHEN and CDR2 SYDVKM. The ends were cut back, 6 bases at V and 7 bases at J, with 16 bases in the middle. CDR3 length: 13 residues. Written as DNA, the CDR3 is TGTGCCAGCAGCCAGACTCGGGTGGGGGAGCAGTACTTC. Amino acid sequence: CASSQTRVGEQYF.

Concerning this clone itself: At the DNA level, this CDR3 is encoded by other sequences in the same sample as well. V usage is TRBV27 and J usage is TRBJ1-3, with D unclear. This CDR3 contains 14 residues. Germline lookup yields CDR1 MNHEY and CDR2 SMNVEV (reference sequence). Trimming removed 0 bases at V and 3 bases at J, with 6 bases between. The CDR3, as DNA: TGTGCCAGCAGTTTATCCAGGAGTGGAAACACCATATATTTT. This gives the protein CASSLSRSGNTIYF.

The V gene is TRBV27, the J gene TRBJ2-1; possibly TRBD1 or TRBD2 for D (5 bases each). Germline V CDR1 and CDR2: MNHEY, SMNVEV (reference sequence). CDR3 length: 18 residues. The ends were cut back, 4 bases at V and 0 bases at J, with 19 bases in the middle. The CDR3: CASSSLPGRGSSYNEQFF. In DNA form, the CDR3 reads TGTGCCAGCAGTTCATTGCCGGGACGGGGAAGCTCCTACAATGAGCAGTTCTTC.

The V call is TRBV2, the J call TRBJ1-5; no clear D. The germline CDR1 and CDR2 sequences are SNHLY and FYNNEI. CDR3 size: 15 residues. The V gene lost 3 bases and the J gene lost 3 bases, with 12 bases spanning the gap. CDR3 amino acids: CASSEEGSPNQPQHF. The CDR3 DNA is TGTGCCAGCAGTGAGGAAGGGAGTCCCAATCAGCCCCAGCATTTT.

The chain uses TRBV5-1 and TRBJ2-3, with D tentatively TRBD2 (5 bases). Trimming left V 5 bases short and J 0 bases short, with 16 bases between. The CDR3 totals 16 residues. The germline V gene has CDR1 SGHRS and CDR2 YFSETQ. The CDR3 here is CASSRVLAPSTDTQYF. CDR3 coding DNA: TGCGCCAGCAGTCGGGTGCTAGCCCCAAGCACAGATACGCAGTATTTT.

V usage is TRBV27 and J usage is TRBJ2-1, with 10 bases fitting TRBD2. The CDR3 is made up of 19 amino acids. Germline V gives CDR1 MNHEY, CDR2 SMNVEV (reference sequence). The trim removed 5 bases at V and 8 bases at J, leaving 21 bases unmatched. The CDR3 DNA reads TGTGCCAGCAGTCACGGTATCAGAAGCGGGAGGGCCGCTGTATATGAGCAGTTCTTC. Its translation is CASSHGIRSGRAAVYEQFF.

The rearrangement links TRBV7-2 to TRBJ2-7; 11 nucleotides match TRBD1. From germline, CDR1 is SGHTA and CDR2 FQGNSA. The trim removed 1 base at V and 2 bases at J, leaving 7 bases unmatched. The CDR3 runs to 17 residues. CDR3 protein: CASSLDSSGQGAYEQYF. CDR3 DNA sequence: TGTGCCAGCAGCTTAGATTCGTCGGGACAGGGGGCCTACGAGCAGTACTTC.

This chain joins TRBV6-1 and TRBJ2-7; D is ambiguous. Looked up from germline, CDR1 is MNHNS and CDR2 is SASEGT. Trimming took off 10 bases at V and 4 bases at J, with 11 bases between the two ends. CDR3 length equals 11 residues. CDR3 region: CATQGIYEQYF. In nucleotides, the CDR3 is TGTGCCACCCAAGGGATTTACGAGCAGTACTTC.

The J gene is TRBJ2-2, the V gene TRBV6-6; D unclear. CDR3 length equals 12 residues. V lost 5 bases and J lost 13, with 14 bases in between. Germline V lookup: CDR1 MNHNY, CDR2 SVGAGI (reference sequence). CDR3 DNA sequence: TGTGCCAGCAGTCCAGGCCGCGAAGGGCTGTTTTTT. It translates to CASSPGREGLFF.

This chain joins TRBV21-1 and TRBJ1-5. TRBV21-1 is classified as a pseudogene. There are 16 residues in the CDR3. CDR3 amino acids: CASSKKGLYSNQPQHF. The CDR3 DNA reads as TGTGCCAGCAGCAAAAAAGGCCTCTATAGCAATCAGCCCCAGCATTTT.

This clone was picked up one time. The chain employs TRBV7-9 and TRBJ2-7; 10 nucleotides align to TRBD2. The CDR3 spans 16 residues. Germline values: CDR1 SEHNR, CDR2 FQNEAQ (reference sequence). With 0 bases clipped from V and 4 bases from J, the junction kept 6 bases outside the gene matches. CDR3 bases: TGTGCCAGCAGCTTAGCCCCCGGGACTAGCGCTTACGAGCAGTACTTC. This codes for CASSLAPGTSAYEQYF.

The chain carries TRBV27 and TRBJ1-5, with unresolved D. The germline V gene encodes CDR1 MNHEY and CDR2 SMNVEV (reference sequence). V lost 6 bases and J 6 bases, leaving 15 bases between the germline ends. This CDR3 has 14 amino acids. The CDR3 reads CASSVSPGSQPQHF. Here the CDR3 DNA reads TGTGCCAGCAGCGTTAGCCCCGGAAGTCAGCCCCAGCATTTT.